One TCR beta chain is described in this entry. CDR1 and CDR2 (germline): KGHDR, SFDVKD. CDR3 length equals 15 residues. The V end lost 5 bases, the J end lost 0 bases, and 7 bases lay between the germline ends. Patients were aged 18 to 65, had disease duration under 2 months, and had newly diagnosed hyperthyroidism. This sample was included in a study of T cells in Graves' hyperthyroidism and ophthalmopathy. Template material for amplifying TCR beta CDR3 regions consisted of RNA transcripts. The HTBI primer set was used in a first-round RT-PCR of the TCR CDR3. TCRdb independently ran MiXCR on the multiplex PCR reads; one entry per CDR3 protein. Of fewer than 300,000 distinct CDR3 sequences listed, approximately 14% are singletons.

The TCR comes from a woman aged 45-59 years with Graves' hyperthyroidism that later progressed to Graves' ophthalmopathy. The chain joins TRBV24-1 to TRBJ2-6; D is uncertain. Input material: blood. CDR3 region: CATSGPVSGANVLTF. For the CDR3, the DNA is TGTGCCACCAGTGGCCCGGTCTCTGGGGCCAACGTCCTGACTTTC.